This T cell receptor (beta chain) came from a study of blood T cells in healthy people across ages. Study-level findings and limits: Changes in expanded clonotypes were possibly confounded, as the CMV status of donors was unknown.

The CDR3 has 14 residues. With 3 bases clipped from V and 5 bases from J, the junction kept 7 bases outside the gene matches. Germline assignment: CDR1 SGDLS and CDR2 YYNGEE. In regard to this clonotype: Antigen specificity is unknown.

Healthy Caucasian individuals from Russia aged roughly 6 to 100 were enrolled as donors. For the second PCR, which ran for roughly 7 to 11 cycles, a sample-barcoded 5' primer and a J-beta primer mix were used. TCRdb re-analysed the 5' RACE reads in MiXCR, keeping a single row per CDR3 protein. The sample consists of some 1.6 million distinct CDR3 sequences, about 35% of them appearing once. Sequencing input: blood. The sequence came from a woman in her thirties in good health. The J gene is TRBJ2-7, the V gene TRBV9; TRBD1 matches at 8 bases. For the CDR3, the DNA is TGTGCCAGCAGCGCGGCGGGACAGGTGCACGAGCAGTACTTC. Translation gives CASSAAGQVHEQYF.